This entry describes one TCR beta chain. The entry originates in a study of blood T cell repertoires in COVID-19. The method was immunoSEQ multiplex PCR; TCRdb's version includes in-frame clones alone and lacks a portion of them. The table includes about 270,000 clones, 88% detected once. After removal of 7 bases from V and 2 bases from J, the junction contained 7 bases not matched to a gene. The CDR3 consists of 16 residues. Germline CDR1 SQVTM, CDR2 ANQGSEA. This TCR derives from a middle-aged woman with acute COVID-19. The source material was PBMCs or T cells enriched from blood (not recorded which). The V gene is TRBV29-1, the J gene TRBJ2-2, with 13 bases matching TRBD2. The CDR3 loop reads CSASGLAGVNTGELFF. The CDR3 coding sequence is TGCAGCGCCTCTGGACTAGCGGGAGTCAACACCGGGGAGCTGTTTTTT.